The 13 T cell receptor beta chains below all came from one sample that was sequenced in a study of breast tumors, draining lymph nodes, adjacent tissues (dated by TCRdb to 2016 to 2017). Library generation was performed with multiplex PCR. Sequenced on an Illumina HiSeq 2000. TCRdb applied fastp at Q25 and MiXCR to the public reads, then kept only in-frame beta chains. Every CDR3 protein is listed once, alongside the most common genes and DNA of its rows. Across this sample there are 15,000 or so distinct CDR3 sequences, with more than 40% seen only once. Jointly, the top ten make up more than 25% of the sample. Sequenced input: tumor-adjacent breast tissue. All receptors derive from a female donor with breast cancer. Some clones in this sample may be carry-over from other donors' samples.

This clonotype was counted at least ten times. Possible read error: a much larger clone is one base away. J is TRBJ2-1 and V is TRBV20-1; TRBD1 matches 8 bases. Germline-derived CDR1 and CDR2 are DFQATT and SNEGSKA (reference sequence). With V trimmed by 6 bases and J by 4 bases, 14 bases remained unmatched. The CDR3 sequence is 16 residues long. The CDR3 DNA sequence: TGCAGTGCCTCCTTAAGTGCAGGGGGCTCTTACAATGAGCAGTTCTTC. Amino acids: CSASLSAGGSYNEQFF.

By its share, this clonotype is medium-sized. The chain combines TRBV20-1 with TRBJ2-1; TRBD2 matches at 10 bases. Germline CDR1 and CDR2: DFQATT and SNEGSKA (reference sequence). V was pared by 2 bases and J by 4 bases, with 8 bases of the junction left unmatched. There are 16 residues in the CDR3. CDR3 region: CSARSNSGRNYNEQFF. CDR3 bases: TGCAGTGCTAGATCCAATAGCGGGAGGAATTACAATGAGCAGTTCTTC.

This clonotype was recorded many times. The chain uses TRBV20-1 and TRBJ2-1; 9 nucleotides align to TRBD2. The germline gives CDR1 DFQATT, CDR2 SNEGSKA (reference sequence). The CDR3 has 14 residues. V dropped 6 bases and J dropped 1; count of bases not matched to a gene: 4. CDR3 region: CSASGGSSYNEQFF. DNA for the CDR3: TGCAGTGCGAGCGGGGGGTCGTCCTACAATGAGCAGTTCTTC.

Only a few counts were recorded for this clonotype. The V and J genes are TRBV6-4 and TRBJ2-3; 13 nucleotides agree with TRBD2. After removal of 6 bases from V and 5 bases from J, the junction contained 8 bases not matched to a gene. The CDR3 consists of 16 residues. Germline V gene data show CDR1 as MRHNA and CDR2 as SNTAGT. The CDR3 is CASSLTSGGPQDTQYF. CDR3 bases: TGTGCCAGCAGCCTGACTAGCGGGGGGCCTCAAGATACGCAGTATTTT.

This clonotype was picked up many times. This chain uses TRBV27 with TRBJ2-3; no definite D call. V was cut by 5 bases and J by 0 bases, with 12 bases left in between. CDR3 length: 15 amino acids. Per germline, CDR1 MNHEY and CDR2 SMNVEV (reference sequence). The CDR3 here is CASSLMFSSTDTQYF. The CDR3 nucleotides read TGTGCCAGCAGTCTGATGTTCTCTAGCACAGATACGCAGTATTTT.

This clonotype is classed as medium-sized. V gene TRBV4-3 combines with J gene TRBJ1-4, with D unresolved. This CDR3 has 14 residues. Germline CDR1 is LGHNA and CDR2 is YSLEER. V dropped 0 bases and J dropped 8 bases, with 10 bases sitting between them. In nucleotides, the CDR3 is TGCGCCAGCAGCCAAGATTCAGGAGGGGAAAAACTGTTTTTT. This sequence encodes CASSQDSGGEKLFF.

This clonotype was counted ten times or more. The chain uses TRBV7-3 and TRBJ2-1; 9 nucleotides match TRBD1. Trimming removed 3 bases from V and 7 bases from J; junction bases left unmatched: 13. The CDR3 runs 17 residues. The V gene's germline CDR1 is SGHTA and CDR2 FQGTGA. Here the CDR3 DNA reads TGTGCCAGCAGCTTTCGAACTACAGGGGGCAAGGGGAATGAGCAGTTCTTC. This gives the protein CASSFRTTGGKGNEQFF.

This chain connects TRBV7-2 to TRBJ1-2; unclear D gene. There are 13 residues in the CDR3. Germline V gives CDR1 SGHTA, CDR2 FQGNSA. V was trimmed by 2 bases and J by 10 bases, leaving 14 bases between them. CDR3 coding DNA: TGTGCCAGCAGCTTAAACGTCGGCAAAACCTACACCTTC. Its protein is CASSLNVGKTYTF.

This clonotype was recorded many times. The gene calls are TRBV6-1 and TRBJ2-3; the match to TRBD2 covers 14 bases. Germline lookup yields CDR1 MNHNS and CDR2 SASEGT. V gave up 3 bases and J gave up 4 bases; unmatched junction bases: 0. The CDR3 runs to 15 residues. The CDR3 protein is CASSETSGGADTQYF. The CDR3 nucleotides are TGTGCCAGCAGTGAGACTAGCGGGGGGGCAGATACGCAGTATTTT.

By proportion, this clonotype is medium-sized (0.01 to 0.1%). The chain combines TRBV19 with TRBJ2-7; D is ambiguous. In germline, CDR1 is LNHDA, CDR2 SQIVND (reference sequence). V lost 3 bases to trimming and J lost 3 bases, with 9 bases between them. The CDR3 is 13 residues long. The CDR3 loop reads CASSITDGYEQYF. Here the CDR3 DNA reads TGTGCCAGTAGTATTACCGACGGCTACGAGCAGTACTTC.

The chain is built from TRBV2 and TRBJ1-2, with D unresolved. The germline gives CDR1 SNHLY, CDR2 FYNNEI. The CDR3 contains 12 residues. The ends were cut back, 6 bases at V and 1 base at J, with 6 bases in the middle. This CDR3 is CASRSDNYGYTF. Written as DNA, the CDR3 is TGTGCCAGCAGGTCAGATAACTATGGCTACACCTTC. The entire variable domain, with the rest obtained from reference TRBV2 and TRBJ1-2, is as follows: EPEVTQTPSHQVTQMGQEVILRCVPISNHLYFYWYRQILGQKVEFLVSFYNNEISEKSEIFDDQFSVERPDGSNFTLKIRSTKLEDSAMYFCASRSDNYGYTFGSGTRLTVV.

This clonotype is categorized as medium-sized. V gene TRBV12-3 or TRBV12-4 combines with J gene TRBJ1-3; D uncertain. The length of the CDR3 is 14 residues. Trimming pared 7 bases from V and 4 bases from J, leaving 14 bases between. CDR3 nucleotide sequence: TGTGCCAGCACCCTGCGGGGATCAGGAAACACCATATATTTT. Translation gives CASTLRGSGNTIYF.

This clonotype has ten or more counts. A much more abundant neighbour one base away suggests this may be a read error. V gene TRBV29-1 combines with J gene TRBJ2-5; 12 nucleotides line up with TRBD1. The CDR3 is 15 residues long. Germline CDR1 SQVTM, CDR2 ANQGSEA. In DNA form, the CDR3 reads TGCGGCGTTGCCGGGACAGGGGGCTACCAAGAGACCCAGTACTTC. Its translation: CGVAGTGGYQETQYF.